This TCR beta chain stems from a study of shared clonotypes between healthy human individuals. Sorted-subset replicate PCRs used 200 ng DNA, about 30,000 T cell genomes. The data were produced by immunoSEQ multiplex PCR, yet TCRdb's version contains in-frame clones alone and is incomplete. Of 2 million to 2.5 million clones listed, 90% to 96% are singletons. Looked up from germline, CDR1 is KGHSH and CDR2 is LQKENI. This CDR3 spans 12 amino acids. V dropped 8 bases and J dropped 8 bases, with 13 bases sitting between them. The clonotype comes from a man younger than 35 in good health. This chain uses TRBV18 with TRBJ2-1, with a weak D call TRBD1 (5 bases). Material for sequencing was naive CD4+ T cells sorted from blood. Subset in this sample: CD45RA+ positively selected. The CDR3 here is CASGAGSYEQFF. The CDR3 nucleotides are TGTGCCAGCGGGGCAGGGTCCTATGAGCAGTTCTTC.